This T cell receptor beta chain originates from a study of a mutant IDH1 vaccine in newly diagnosed glioma. Trimming cost V 8 bases and J 6 bases, with 10 bases left between them. The CDR3 is 12 residues long. Germline V gene data show CDR1 as MDHEN and CDR2 as SYDVKM. This sample's time point: week 35, safety follow-up. Each vaccine dose was 300 ug of mutant IDH1 20-mer peptide, with topical imiquimod. In the case of this clone: Its antigen is as yet unknown.

Some clones are missing from TCRdb's copy, which holds only in-frame ones; the method was immunoSEQ multiplex PCR. The sample includes 35,000 to 55,000 clones, 81% of them seen just once. This sequence joins TRBV28 and TRBJ2-2, with a possible D match to TRBD2 (5 bases). The starting material was PBMCs, obtained from a glioma patient whose treatment included an IDH1 peptide vaccine. This receptor was obtained from a woman aged 40 to 49 with glioma. Some clones in this sample may be carry-over from other donors' samples. CDR3 coding DNA: TGTGCCAGCGCGGCGGGCGCCGGGGAGCTGTTTTTT. Amino acid sequence: CASAAGAGELFF. Complete variable domain (other parts from reference TRBV28 and TRBJ2-2): DVKVTQSSRYLVKRTGEKVFLECVQDMDHENMFWYRQDPGLGLRLIYFSYDVKMKEKGDIPEGYSVSREKKERFSLILESASTNQTSMYLCASAAGAGELFFGEGSRLTVL.